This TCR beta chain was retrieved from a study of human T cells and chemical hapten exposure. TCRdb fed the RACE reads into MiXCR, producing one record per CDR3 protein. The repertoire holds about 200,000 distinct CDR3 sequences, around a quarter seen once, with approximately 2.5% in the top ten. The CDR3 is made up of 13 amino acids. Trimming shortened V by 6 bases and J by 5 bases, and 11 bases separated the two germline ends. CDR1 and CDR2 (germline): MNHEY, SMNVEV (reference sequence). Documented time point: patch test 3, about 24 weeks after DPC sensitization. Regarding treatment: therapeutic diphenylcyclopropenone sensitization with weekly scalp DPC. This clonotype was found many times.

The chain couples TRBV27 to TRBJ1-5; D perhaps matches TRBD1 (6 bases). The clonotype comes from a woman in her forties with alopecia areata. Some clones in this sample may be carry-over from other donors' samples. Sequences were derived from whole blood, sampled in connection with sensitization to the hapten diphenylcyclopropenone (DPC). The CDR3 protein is CASSLTGYQPQHF. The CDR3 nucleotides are TGTGCCAGCAGCCTGACAGGTTATCAGCCCCAGCATTTT.